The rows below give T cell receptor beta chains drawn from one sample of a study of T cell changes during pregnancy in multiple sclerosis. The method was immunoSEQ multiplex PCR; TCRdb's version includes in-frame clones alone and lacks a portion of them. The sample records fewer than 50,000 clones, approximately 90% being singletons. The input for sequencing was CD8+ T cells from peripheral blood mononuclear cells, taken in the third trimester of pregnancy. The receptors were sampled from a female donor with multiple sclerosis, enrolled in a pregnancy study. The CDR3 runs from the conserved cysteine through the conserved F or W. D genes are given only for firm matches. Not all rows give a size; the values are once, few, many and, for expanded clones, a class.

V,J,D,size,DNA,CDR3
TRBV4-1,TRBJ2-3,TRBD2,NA,TGCGCCAGCAGCCAAGCCCGACTAGCGGGCAGAACAGATACGCAGTATTTT,CASSQARLAGRTDTQYF
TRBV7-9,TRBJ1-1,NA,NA,TGTGCCAGCAGCTTAGGGACCGGTAGGGGAGCTTTCTTT,CASSLGTGRGAFF
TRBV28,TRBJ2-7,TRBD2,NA,TGTGCCAGCAGTGCCCCCTGGGAGGGCGTAGGCTACGAGCAGTACTTC,CASSAPWEGVGYEQYF
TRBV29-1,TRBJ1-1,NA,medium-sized,TGCAGCGTTGTGACAGTGAACACTGAAGCTTTCTTT,CSVVTVNTEAFF
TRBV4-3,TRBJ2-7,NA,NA,TGCGCCAGCAGTAACAGGGCCGATCTTTTGGGGGAGCAGTACTTC,CASSNRADLLGEQYF
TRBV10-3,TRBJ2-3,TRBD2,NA,TGTGCCGCCCAAAGACTAGCGGGGCGCGAGGATACGCAGTATTTT,CAAQRLAGREDTQYF
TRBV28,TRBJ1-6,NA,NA,TGTGCCAGCAGTTTAGGCGGATTAAATAATTCACCCCTCCACTTT,CASSLGGLNNSPLHF
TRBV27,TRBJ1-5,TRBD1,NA,TGTGCCAGCAGAACGACAGGGGCGGCTCAGCCCCAGCATTTT,CASRTTGAAQPQHF
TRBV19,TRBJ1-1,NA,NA,TGTGCCAGTAGGGGAGGAGGAACAATGCAAGCTTTCTTT,CASRGGGTMQAFF
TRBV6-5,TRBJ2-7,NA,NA,TGTGCCAGCAGTTACTCGGAGGGACCCACTCCCGAGCAGTACTTC,CASSYSEGPTPEQYF
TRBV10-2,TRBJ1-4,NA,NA,TGCGCCAGCAGTGTTTCTCCCGCAACTAATGAAAAACTGTTTTTT,CASSVSPATNEKLFF
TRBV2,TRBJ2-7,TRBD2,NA,TGTGCCAGCAGTGAGGGGGGGATGCTGACATACGAGCAGTACTTC,CASSEGGMLTYEQYF
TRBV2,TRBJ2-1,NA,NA,TGTGCCAGCAGCCATAGGTTGGACAGCTCCTACAATGAGCAGTTCTTC,CASSHRLDSSYNEQFF
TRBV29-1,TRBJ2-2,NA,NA,TGCAGCGTCGGTGACAGGTACACCGGGGAGCTGTTTTTT,CSVGDRYTGELFF
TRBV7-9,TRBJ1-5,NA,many,TGTGCCAGCAGCTTAGACGGTTTTAATCAGCCCCAGCATTTT,CASSLDGFNQPQHF
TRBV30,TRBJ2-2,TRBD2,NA,TGTGCCTGGAGTTTACCTCAGCGGGAATCCGGGGAGCTGTTTTTT,CAWSLPQRESGELFF
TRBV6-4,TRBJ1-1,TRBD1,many,TGTGCCAGCAGTGACAAGACAGGGGGCACTGAAGCTTTCTTT,CASSDKTGGTEAFF
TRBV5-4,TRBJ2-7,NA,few,TGTGCCAGCAGCTTCAGCGGCTACGAGCAGTACTTC,CASSFSGYEQYF
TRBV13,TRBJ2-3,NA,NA,TGTGCCAGCCGGGGGTACACAGATACGCAGTATTTT,CASRGYTDTQYF
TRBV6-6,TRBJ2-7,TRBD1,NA,TGTGCCAGCAGTACAGGGGGAGAGCAGTACTTC,CASSTGGEQYF
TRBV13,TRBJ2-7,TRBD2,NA,TGTGCCAGCAGCTCCCCGGGGGGGCCTCGGTACGAGCAGTACTTC,CASSSPGGPRYEQYF
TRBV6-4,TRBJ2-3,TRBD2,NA,TGTGCCAGCAGTGCCGGGACTAGCGGGGGCACAGATACGCAGTATTTT,CASSAGTSGGTDTQYF
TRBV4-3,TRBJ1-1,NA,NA,TGCGCCAGCAGCCAAGATTTAAGTGGAGAAATGAACACTGAAGCTTTCTTT,CASSQDLSGEMNTEAFF
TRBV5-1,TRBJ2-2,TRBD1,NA,TGCGCCAGCAGCTTGGAAGGGGGCGTATCCGGGGAGCTGTTTTTT,CASSLEGGVSGELFF
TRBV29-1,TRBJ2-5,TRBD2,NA,TGCAGCGTGAATAGCGGGGGGGCCGCAGAGACCCAGTACTTC,CSVNSGGAAETQYF
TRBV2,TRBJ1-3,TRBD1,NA,TGTGCCAGCAGCGGACAGGGGATACCTGGAAACACCATATATTTT,CASSGQGIPGNTIYF
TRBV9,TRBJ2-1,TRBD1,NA,TGTGCCAGCAGCGAAGGGACAGGGTACAATGAGCAGTTCTTC,CASSEGTGYNEQFF
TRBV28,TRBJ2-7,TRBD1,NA,TGTGCCAGCAGTTACCCCGTGACAGGGGCCTACGAGCAGTACTTC,CASSYPVTGAYEQYF
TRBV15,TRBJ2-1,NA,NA,TGTGCCACCAGCAGAGGTAATTACAATGAGCAGTTCTTC,CATSRGNYNEQFF
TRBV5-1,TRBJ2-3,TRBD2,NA,TGCGCCAGCAGCTTGGTAGCGGGGGGGCCGCCAGATACGCAGTATTTT,CASSLVAGGPPDTQYF
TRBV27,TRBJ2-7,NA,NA,TGTGCCAGCAGTCCCCTAGGGGCCCCTCCAATCTACGAGCAGTACTTC,CASSPLGAPPIYEQYF
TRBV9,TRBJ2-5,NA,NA,TGTGCCAGCAGCGTAGATTTCGAAGAGACCCAGTACTTC,CASSVDFEETQYF
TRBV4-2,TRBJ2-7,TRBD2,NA,TGTGCCAGCAGCCAAGATCCTAGCGGGGGGGCCTACGAGCAGTACTTC,CASSQDPSGGAYEQYF
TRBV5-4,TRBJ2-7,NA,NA,TGTGCCAGCAGCCCGGACTTTGGGGATATGTACGAGCAGTACTTC,CASSPDFGDMYEQYF
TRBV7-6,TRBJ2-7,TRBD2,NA,TGTGCCAGCAGCCCATGGACTAGCGGGTACGAGCAGTACTTC,CASSPWTSGYEQYF
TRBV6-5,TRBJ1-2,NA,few,TGTGCCAGCAGTTACTCGAGGGGGGGTTCAGATGGCTACACCTTC,CASSYSRGGSDGYTF
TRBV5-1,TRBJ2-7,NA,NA,TGCGCCAGCAGTCCGACAGGGAGGAACGAGCAGTACTTC,CASSPTGRNEQYF
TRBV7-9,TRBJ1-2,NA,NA,TGTGCCAGCAGCTTGGTGGGGGGGCAGAATGGCTACACCTTC,CASSLVGGQNGYTF